This T cell receptor (beta chain) was documented in a study of T cell responses to AZD1222 COVID-19 vaccine (dated by TCRdb to the early 2020s). Turning to the overall study: TCR sequencing covered more than 230 trial participants: roughly 200 given two doses of AZD1222 and approximately 26 given two doses of MenACWY control vaccine. Trial participants were enrolled by age into subgroups of 18-55, 56-69 and 70-plus years, and around 140, 26 and 57 TCR-sequenced participants, respectively, were included in these subgroups.

The research as a whole found: In the small 56-69-year group, the increase in depth fell short of significance, most likely because of low power. Reportedly, almost half of the unique spike-specific TCRs recognized epitopes lying outside the regions that are mutated in the B.1.351 and B.1.1.7 variants. Only a handful of AZD1222 recipients were SARS-CoV-2 seropositive at baseline, limiting conclusions about previously exposed vaccinees. Because no day 14 peak-response samples were available, the repertoires could be characterized only after the peak T cell response. Participants were mostly white British, with more females than males. The authors suggested clonal diversity may have been underestimated. Spike-specific TCR breadth and depth rose significantly after two AZD1222 doses compared with day 0 and with MenACWY recipients. The vaccine-associated CD4 TCRs covered the entire spike protein, and the dominant responses fell in regions 160-218 and 743-854.

Reading the germline V gene gives CDR1 MDHEN and CDR2 SYDVKM. V has 8 bases trimmed and J has 2 bases trimmed; junction bases matching no gene number 9. CDR3 length: 15 amino acids, cysteine to phenylalanine. Here the CDR3 DNA is all that survives: 45 bases in frame from base 1. The time point label here, explained by the study, means: about 28 days (+/-7) after the second vaccine dose. AZD1222 recipients with second doses at about 4 weeks or about 12 weeks were pooled, because spike-specific TCR depth and breadth did not differ between schedules. Samples from vaccinated people were obtained from the UK trials COV001 and COV002, which included a single-blind randomized controlled phase 2/3 trial of AZD1222 (ChAdOx1 nCoV-19) in healthy adults. For TCRbeta chain sequencing, PBMC samples were collected from trial participants at day 0 and at day 28 after the second dose. The CDR3 regions of human TCRbeta chains were subjected to immunosequencing. The paper's processing steps were these. TCRs in the repertoires were compared against a reference library of SARS-CoV-2-specific TCRs that had been generated with the MIRA antigen-specificity platform. Breadth was defined as the fraction of unique TCRs that were SARS-CoV-2-associated. Depth was defined as the fraction of total T cells that were SARS-CoV-2-associated. Using the MIRA data, each spike-specific TCR was assigned both to the spike region to which the TCR was reactive and to a CD4 or CD8 class. Log10-transformed breadth and depth values were compared by one-way ANOVA with Sidak's multiple comparisons tests. TCRdb re-hosts the immuneACCESS table, in-frame sequences only. Its copies lack some clones; in the studies checked, an unresolved V gene accounts for under half of them, and the cause for the rest is not known. V, J and clone size derive from that table, while D and trimming were established from the DNA sequence. The sample records 85,000 to 120,000 clones, about 92% of which are singletons. The ten largest account for 8% of the sample.

Details on this clone: Which antigen it targets is not known. No much larger clone is present one base from it, and per-base qualities are unavailable.

The V and J segments used are TRBV28 and TRBJ1-5, with 7 middle bases fitting TRBD1. The material sequenced was peripheral blood, taken 28 days after the second AZD1222 dose. The sequence derives from an adult who received the AZD1222 COVID-19 vaccine. The DNA is as follows: TGTGCCAGCGGAAAACAGGGGTCAGGCAATCAGCCCCAGCATTTT. It codes for CASGKQGSGNQPQHF.